The entry below describes one TCR beta chain. No antigen is known for it. The data stem from a study of T cells expressing NK-cell markers (TCRdb year 2020). Regarding the research as a whole: TCR beta-chain repertoires were profiled in sorted CD3+CD56+NKG2C+, CD3+CD56+NKG2C- and CD3+CD56-NKG2C+ T-cell subsets from fewer than 10 donors. Libraries were sequenced as 2 x 150 bp reads on Illumina HiSeq 2000/2500, MiSeq or NextSeq. The eight sequenced donors were randomly selected healthy volunteers, three men and five women. Seven of the eight sequenced donors were HCMV-seropositive and one was HCMV-seronegative.

Results and caveats for the whole study, not just this receptor: Those dominant clonotypes were again the most abundant among CD3+CD56-NKG2C+ cells in several donors, at about 28.3-65%. Whether the expanded NKG2C-expressing T cell clones were specific for HCMV antigens was left unclear. In over five donors, the dominant CD3+CD56+NKG2C+ clonotypes were among the top 10 CD8+ clonotypes and accounted for 1.0-7.0% of CD8+ T cells.

The run used an Illumina HiSeq 2000. TCR beta cDNA libraries were made by 5'RACE template switching that added a universal primer site and unique molecular identifiers. Synthesis of cDNA was primed from the TCR beta constant segment and was followed by two consecutive PCR amplification steps. As for the original processing: Reads were demultiplexed and grouped by UMI with MIGEC, and clonotypes were assembled and quantified with MiTCR. To exclude erroneous sequences, only TCR cDNA sequences supported by at least two reads were retained. The tcR package was used for downstream repertoire analysis, and clonotypes were matched across fractions by CDR3 nucleotide sequence plus V segment. Antigen specificity was annotated against VDJdb with VDJmatch, allowing one amino acid substitution in CDR3. Following TCRdb reprocessing, every CDR3 protein sequence forms one entry, and DNA is not provided. The V and J calls were determined by TCRdb, not by the authors. The record for this sample contains around 280,000 distinct CDR3 sequences. Clones ranked in the top ten supply under 0.5% of the sample.

To determine HCMV serostatus, a commercial ELISA kit was used to detect HCMV-specific IgG in serum. Ficoll density gradient centrifugation was used to isolate peripheral blood mononuclear cells from blood. From a lookup of the germline V gene, CDR1 and CDR2 are SGHNT and YENEEA. There are 15 amino acids in the CDR3, from cysteine to phenylalanine inclusive. This entry has no DNA. This sequence originates from a man aged 18 to 29 in good health. Donor details come from another sample of the same person, matched by shared clones. The rearrangement combines TRBV11-3 with TRBJ1-1; checking the TCRdb D call of TRBD1 is not possible without DNA. Source material: blood T cells: a sorted CD56 or NKG2C T cell subset, CD4+ or CD8+ T cells, or bulk PBMC T cells (not recorded which). Here the CDR3 is given as CASSYMGGRNTEAFF.